The 28 T cell receptor beta chains below come from one sample, sequenced in a study of T cell responses to AZD1222 COVID-19 vaccine. Produced via immunoSEQ multiplex PCR; TCRdb's table is partial and in-frame only. The table records 100,000 to 150,000 clones, 75% to 90% of them present only once. Sequencing used peripheral blood, obtained 28 days after the second AZD1222 dose. The source of these receptors is an adult who received the AZD1222 COVID-19 vaccine.

The rearrangement joins TRBV12-3 or TRBV12-4 to TRBJ2-5, with D uncertain. V lost 5 bases, J lost 1 base, and 2 bases lay in between. The CDR3 totals 11 residues. In nucleotides, the CDR3 is TGTGCCAGCAGTGTCCAAGAGACCCAGTACTTC. Amino acid sequence: CASSVQETQYF.

This chain links TRBV6-6 with TRBJ2-1; 11 bases line up with TRBD2. Germline CDR1 and CDR2: MNHNY and SVGAGI (reference sequence). This CDR3 spans 15 amino acids. The ends lost 5 bases at V and 9 bases at J; junction bases unmatched: 9. CDR3 loop: CASSLTSGGGGEQFF. CDR3 DNA: TGTGCCAGCAGTCTAACTAGCGGGGGAGGAGGTGAGCAGTTCTTC.

The rearrangement links TRBV30 to TRBJ1-6; D is unclear. V lost 3 bases, J lost 7 bases, and 16 bases lay in between. The germline CDR1 and CDR2 sequences are GTSNPN and SVGIG (reference sequence). The CDR3 contains 15 residues. Written as DNA, the CDR3 is TGTGCCTGGAGGCCGCGGGGAATGAGAAATTCACCCCTCCACTTT. This translates into CAWRPRGMRNSPLHF.

The V and J genes are TRBV2 and TRBJ2-7, with 8 bases aligning to TRBD1. CDR1 is SNHLY, CDR2 FYNNEI, per germline. The CDR3 has 16 amino acids. The junction had 11 bases not matched to a gene; V was cut back by 2 bases and J by 5 bases. The CDR3 here is CASSERMGQVSHEQYF. CDR3 in DNA: TGTGCCAGCAGTGAAAGGATGGGACAGGTGTCCCACGAGCAGTACTTC.

The chain recombines TRBV6-2 or TRBV6-3 with TRBJ2-1, with a weak D call TRBD2 (6 bases). The ends were cut back, 0 bases at V and 0 bases at J, with 9 bases in the middle. This CDR3 spans 16 amino acids. Germline CDR1 is MNHEY and CDR2 is SVGEGT. CDR3 bases: TGTGCCAGCAGTTACTCCTGGCGGGGCTCCTACAATGAGCAGTTCTTC. Translation gives CASSYSWRGSYNEQFF.

The gene calls are TRBV11-2 and TRBJ1-4; D is ambiguous. Germline CDR1 is SGHAT and CDR2 is FQNNGV. This CDR3 is built from 15 residues. V lost 2 bases, J lost 4 bases, and 11 bases lay in between. CDR3 in DNA: TGTGCCAGCAGCTTAAATGGACGGATTAATGAAAAACTGTTTTTT. Translated, it gives CASSLNGRINEKLFF.

V and J are TRBV7-3 and TRBJ1-1; D is possibly TRBD1 (6 bases). CDR1 and CDR2 (germline): SGHTA, FQGTGA. V lost 4 bases and J lost 5, with 17 bases in between. This CDR3 comprises 15 residues. CDR3 loop: CASSYSSGVWTEAFF. CDR3 in DNA: TGTGCCAGCAGCTACTCGTCAGGGGTATGGACTGAAGCTTTCTTT.

The chain is built from TRBV28 and TRBJ1-2, with 9 bases that match TRBD1. Germline-derived CDR1 and CDR2 are MDHEN and SYDVKM. The ends lost 6 bases at V and 7 bases at J; junction bases unmatched: 9. The CDR3 consists of 14 residues. The CDR3 protein is CASRVQGALSGYTF. For the CDR3, the DNA is TGTGCCAGCAGAGTACAGGGGGCGCTCAGTGGCTACACCTTC.

This sequence joins TRBV21-1 and TRBJ2-1; the table calls TRBD1, which could not be checked here. TRBV21-1 has pseudogene status. This CDR3 has 17 residues. CDR3 sequence reads: CASSIRDRDISSDEQFF. In DNA form, the CDR3 reads TGTGCCAGCAGCATAAGGGACAGGGATATCTCCTCCGATGAGCAGTTCTTC.

This chain uses TRBV9 with TRBJ2-1; TRBD2 agrees at 10 bases. Germline V gives CDR1 SGDLS, CDR2 YYNGEE. CDR3 size: 16 residues. With 0 bases clipped from V and 7 bases from J, the junction kept 7 bases outside the gene matches. CDR3 in DNA: TGTGCCAGCAGCGTAGGGGTAGCGGGGGGAAAAAATGAGCAGTTCTTC. It translates to CASSVGVAGGKNEQFF. Full variable domain (rest looked up from reference TRBV9 and TRBJ2-1): DSGVTQTPKHLITATGQRVTLRCSPRSGDLSVYWYQQSLDQGLQFLIQYYNGEERAKGNILERFSAQQFPDLHSELNLSSLELGDSALYFCASSVGVAGGKNEQFFGPGTRLTVL.

The chain has TRBV6-4 and TRBJ1-5; tentative D call: TRBD1 (5 bases). The CDR3 has 14 residues. The ends were cut back, 3 bases at V and 3 bases at J, with 9 bases in the middle. In germline, CDR1 is MRHNA, CDR2 SNTAGT. The CDR3 sequence: CASSETGLNQPQHF. The CDR3 DNA reads TGTGCCAGCAGTGAAACAGGTCTCAATCAGCCCCAGCATTTT.

The chain has TRBV19 and TRBJ2-6; 7 bases line up with TRBD1. CDR3 length: 18 residues. From germline, CDR1 is LNHDA and CDR2 SQIVND (reference sequence). V was pared by 10 bases and J by 0 bases, with 15 bases of the junction left unmatched. The CDR3 loop reads CATTRRTGDSSGANVLTF. DNA for the CDR3: TGTGCCACTACACGTAGGACAGGCGACAGCTCTGGGGCCAACGTCCTGACTTTC.

The sample holds one count of this clone. The CDR3 region has the DNA TGCGCCAGCAGCTCCCCATCGACTGAGCAGTTCTTC. Translation gives CASSSPSTEQFF. V is TRBV5-1 and J is TRBJ2-1, with D hard to call. V lost 3 bases and J lost 9, with 10 bases in between. The CDR3 loop spans 12 amino acids. CDR1 and CDR2 (germline): SGHRS, YFSETQ.

The chain carries TRBV6-5 and TRBJ1-4; no clear D gene. The CDR3 extends over 14 amino acids. Deletions cut 0 bases from V and 7 bases from J, with 9 bases between. Per germline, CDR1 MNHEY and CDR2 SVGAGI. CDR3 sequence (DNA): TGTGCCAGCAGTTACTCGAGTGTAGGTGAAAAACTGTTTTTT. Translating gives CASSYSSVGEKLFF.

The chain recombines TRBV5-4 with TRBJ2-3, with 9 bases matching TRBD2. Germline V gene lookup returns CDR1 SGHNT and CDR2 YYREEE (reference sequence). Unmatched junction bases numbered 4, after V lost 0 bases and J lost 8 bases. CDR3 length equals 14 residues. The CDR3 region has the DNA TGTGCCAGCAGCTTGGGTAGCGGGGGAGCTACGCAGTATTTT. Translation gives CASSLGSGGATQYF.

This chain links TRBV5-6 with TRBJ1-2; D is possibly TRBD1 (5 bases). Germline V lookup: CDR1 SGHDT, CDR2 YYEEEE. CDR3 size: 17 residues. V lost 0 bases, J lost 5 bases, and 20 bases lay in between. The CDR3 nucleotides read TGTGCCAGCAGCTTGGGGGGCGCACCCGCCGTTCGTTATGGCTACACCTTC. Protein product: CASSLGGAPAVRYGYTF.

This chain links TRBV18 with TRBJ1-1; a possible D gene is TRBD1 (6 bases). This CDR3 is built from 13 residues. Trimming shortened V by 2 bases and J by 4 bases, and 8 bases separated the two germline ends. CDR1 is KGHSH, CDR2 LQKENI, per germline. The CDR3 nucleotides are TGTGCCAGCTCACCAGCACAGGGCACTGAAGCTTTCTTT. This codes for CASSPAQGTEAFF.

The CDR3 nucleotides are TGTGCCAGCAGCCAAGAACAGAGCACGGATTCACCCCTCCACTTT. This gives the protein CASSQEQSTDSPLHF. The chain is built from TRBV3-1 (or the pseudogene TRBV3-2) and TRBJ1-6, with D uncertain. The CDR3 extends over 15 amino acids. Germline CDR1 is LGHDT and CDR2 is YNNKEL (reference sequence). The ends were cut back, 0 bases at V and 8 bases at J, with 11 bases in the middle.

This chain uses TRBV10-3 with TRBJ1-1; 7 bases match TRBD1. The germline CDR1 and CDR2 sequences are ENHRY and SYGVKD. Trimming cost V 5 bases and J 1 base; bases outside gene matches: 10. The CDR3 runs 16 residues. This chain's CDR3 is CAISPYPEGANTEAFF. CDR3 nucleotides: TGTGCCATCAGTCCATACCCAGAGGGGGCGAACACTGAAGCTTTCTTT.

The chain carries TRBV9 and TRBJ1-5, with TRBD1 matching 7 bases. Losses at the gene ends were 4 bases for V and 7 bases for J; bases not matched to a gene: 8. This CDR3 is 14 amino acids long. Germline assignment: CDR1 SGDLS and CDR2 YYNGEE. The CDR3: CASSREGAEQPQHF. For the CDR3, the DNA is TGTGCCAGCAGCCGAGAGGGGGCAGAGCAGCCCCAGCATTTT.

This chain links TRBV6-5 with TRBJ2-6; no definite D call. CDR3 length equals 13 residues. Per germline, CDR1 MNHEY and CDR2 SVGAGI. Between the trimmed V and J ends, which lost 8 bases and 1 base, there was a span of 6 bases. As DNA, the CDR3 is TGTGCCAGCTGCTGGTCTGGGGCCAACGTCCTGACTTTC. Translation: CASCWSGANVLTF.

DNA of the CDR3: TGTGCCAGCAGTCCTGACAGGGGATCCTACAATGAGCAGTTCTTC. This sequence encodes CASSPDRGSYNEQFF. The V and J genes are TRBV2 and TRBJ2-1; 8 positions match TRBD1. V lost 5 bases to trimming and J lost 1 base; unmatched junction nucleotides: 4. CDR3 length: 15 residues. From germline, CDR1 is SNHLY and CDR2 FYNNEI.

This clone was counted once. The V gene is TRBV5-4, the J gene TRBJ2-5, with D possibly TRBD1 on 6 matching bases. CDR3 length: 12 residues. Trimming pared 4 bases from V and 4 bases from J, leaving 8 bases between. Germline CDR1 reads SGHNT; CDR2 reads YYREEE (reference sequence). This CDR3 is CASSGGAETQYF. CDR3 coding DNA: TGTGCCAGCAGCGGGGGCGCAGAGACCCAGTACTTC.

This chain joins TRBV2 and TRBJ1-1, with 9 nucleotides matching TRBD1. With 8 bases clipped from V and 3 bases from J, the junction kept 16 bases outside the gene matches. Germline loops: CDR1 SNHLY, CDR2 FYNNEI. CDR3 length: 17 residues. The CDR3 DNA follows: TGTGCCAGCCAGGGACTGGAGGGTGGACAGGGGTACACTGAAGCTTTCTTT. Protein: CASQGLEGGQGYTEAFF. The variable domain in full, with the rest retrieved from reference TRBV2 and TRBJ1-1, is EPEVTQTPSHQVTQMGQEVILRCVPISNHLYFYWYRQILGQKVEFLVSFYNNEISEKSEIFDDQFSVERPDGSNFTLKIRSTKLEDSAMYFCASQGLEGGQGYTEAFFGQGTRLTVV.

V usage is TRBV11-2 and J usage is TRBJ1-6; D unclear. The CDR3 sequence is 15 residues long. V lost 0 bases to trimming and J lost 6 bases, with 9 bases between them. Germline CDR1 reads SGHAT; CDR2 reads FQNNGV. The CDR3 sequence is CASSLEVGGNSPLHF. The CDR3 DNA is TGTGCCAGCAGCTTAGAGGTGGGTGGTAATTCACCCCTCCACTTT.

The table lists this clone with a few counts. The chain combines TRBV18 with TRBJ2-1; 11 bases align to TRBD2. The CDR3 extends over 16 amino acids. Germline V gene data show CDR1 as KGHSH and CDR2 as LQKENI. J lost 2 bases, V lost 3 bases, and 3 bases had no gene match. CDR3 sequence reads: CASSPSSGGTYNEQFF. CDR3 DNA: TGTGCCAGCTCACCGTCTAGCGGGGGGACCTACAATGAGCAGTTCTTC.

The rearrangement links TRBV24-1 to TRBJ2-1; 9 bases are shared with TRBD2. CDR3 length equals 16 residues. V shed 4 bases, J shed 4 bases, and the junction held 7 bases outside the gene matches. Germline V gene sequence: CDR1 KGHDR, CDR2 SFDVKD. The CDR3 DNA reads as TGTGCCACCAGTGACGGGCGGGGGGGCAGATACAATGAGCAGTTCTTC. Translating it yields CATSDGRGGRYNEQFF.

This clone was counted once. The chain combines TRBV10-3 with TRBJ1-1; the D gene is possibly TRBD1 (6 bases). Germline CDR1 ENHRY, CDR2 SYGVKD. V lost 2 bases and J lost 3, with 13 bases in between. This CDR3 has 15 amino acids. CDR3 amino acids: CAISEQLQGDTEAFF. The CDR3 DNA reads TGTGCCATCAGTGAGCAACTACAGGGTGACACTGAAGCTTTCTTT.